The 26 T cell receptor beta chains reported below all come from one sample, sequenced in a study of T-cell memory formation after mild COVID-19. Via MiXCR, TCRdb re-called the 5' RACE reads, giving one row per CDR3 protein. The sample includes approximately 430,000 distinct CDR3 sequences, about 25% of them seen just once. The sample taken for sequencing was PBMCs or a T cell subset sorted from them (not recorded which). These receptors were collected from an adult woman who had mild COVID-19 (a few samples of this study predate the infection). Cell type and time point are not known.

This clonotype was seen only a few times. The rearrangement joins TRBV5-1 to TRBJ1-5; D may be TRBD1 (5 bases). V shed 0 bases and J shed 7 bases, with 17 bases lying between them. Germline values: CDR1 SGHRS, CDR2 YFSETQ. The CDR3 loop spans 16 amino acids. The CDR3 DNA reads TGCGCCAGCAGCTTGGAAAGCCTCGGGGGGATCCAGCCCCAGCATTTT. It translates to CASSLESLGGIQPQHF.

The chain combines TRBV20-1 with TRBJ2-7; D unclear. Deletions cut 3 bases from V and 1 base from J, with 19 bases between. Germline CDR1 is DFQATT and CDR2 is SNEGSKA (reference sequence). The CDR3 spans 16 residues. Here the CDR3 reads CSASTSVLLLSYEQYF. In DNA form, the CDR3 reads TGCAGTGCTAGTACCTCAGTGCTTCTCCTTTCCTACGAGCAGTACTTC.

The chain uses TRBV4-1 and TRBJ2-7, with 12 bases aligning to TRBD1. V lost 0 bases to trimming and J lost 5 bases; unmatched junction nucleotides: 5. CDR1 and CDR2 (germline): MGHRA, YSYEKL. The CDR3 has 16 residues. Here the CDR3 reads CASSQDVGTGGHEQYF. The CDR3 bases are TGCGCCAGCAGCCAAGATGTCGGGACAGGGGGCCACGAGCAGTACTTC.

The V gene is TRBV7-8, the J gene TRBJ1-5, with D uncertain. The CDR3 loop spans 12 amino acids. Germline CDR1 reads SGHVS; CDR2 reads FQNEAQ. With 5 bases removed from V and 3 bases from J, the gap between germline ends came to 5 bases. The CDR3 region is CASSAANQPQHF. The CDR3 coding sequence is TGTGCCAGCAGCGCTGCCAATCAGCCCCAGCATTTT.

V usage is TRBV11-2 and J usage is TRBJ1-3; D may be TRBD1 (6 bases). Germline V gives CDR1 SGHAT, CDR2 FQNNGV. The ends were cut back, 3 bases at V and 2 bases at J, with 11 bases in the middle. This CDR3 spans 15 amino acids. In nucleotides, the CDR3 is TGTGCCAGCAGCTTTACGGAGGGGGCTGGAAACACCATATATTTT. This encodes CASSFTEGAGNTIYF. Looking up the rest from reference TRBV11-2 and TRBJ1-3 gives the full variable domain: EAGVAQSPRYKIIEKRQSVAFWCNPISGHATLYWYQQILGQGPKLLIQFQNNGVVDDSQLPKDRFSAERLKGVDSTLKIQPAKLEDSAVYLCASSFTEGAGNTIYFGEGSWLTVV.

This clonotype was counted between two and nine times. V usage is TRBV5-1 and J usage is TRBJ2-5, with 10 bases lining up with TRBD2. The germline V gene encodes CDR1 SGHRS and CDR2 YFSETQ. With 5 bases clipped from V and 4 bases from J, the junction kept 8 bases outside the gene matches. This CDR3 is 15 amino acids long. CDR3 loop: CASRPSGGLGETQYF. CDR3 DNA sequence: TGCGCCAGCAGGCCTAGCGGGGGCCTGGGAGAGACCCAGTACTTC.

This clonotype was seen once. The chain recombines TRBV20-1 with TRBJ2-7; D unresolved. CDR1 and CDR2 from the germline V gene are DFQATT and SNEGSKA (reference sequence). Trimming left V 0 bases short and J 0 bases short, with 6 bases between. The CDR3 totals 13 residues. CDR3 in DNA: TGCAGTGCTAGAGATCAAAGCTCCTACGAGCAGTACTTC. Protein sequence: CSARDQSSYEQYF.

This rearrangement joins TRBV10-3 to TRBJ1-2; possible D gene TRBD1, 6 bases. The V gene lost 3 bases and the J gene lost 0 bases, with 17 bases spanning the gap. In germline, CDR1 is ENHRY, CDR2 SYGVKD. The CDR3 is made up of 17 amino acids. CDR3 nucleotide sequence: TGTGCCATCAGTGATCTGGAGACAGGACACTCTAACTATGGCTACACCTTC. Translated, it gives CAISDLETGHSNYGYTF.

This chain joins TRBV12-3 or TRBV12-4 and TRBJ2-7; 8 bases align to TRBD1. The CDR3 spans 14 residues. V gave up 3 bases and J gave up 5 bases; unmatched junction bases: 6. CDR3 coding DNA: TGTGCCAGCAGTTTGGTCGACAGGGGTGACGAGCAGTACTTC. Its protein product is CASSLVDRGDEQYF.

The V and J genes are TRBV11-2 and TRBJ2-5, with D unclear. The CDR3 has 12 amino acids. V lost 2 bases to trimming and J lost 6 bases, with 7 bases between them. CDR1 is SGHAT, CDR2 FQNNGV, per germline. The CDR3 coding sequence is TGTGCCAGCAGCTTAAACGCACAGACCCAGTACTTC. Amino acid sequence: CASSLNAQTQYF. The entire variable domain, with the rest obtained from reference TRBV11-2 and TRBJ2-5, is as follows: EAGVAQSPRYKIIEKRQSVAFWCNPISGHATLYWYQQILGQGPKLLIQFQNNGVVDDSQLPKDRFSAERLKGVDSTLKIQPAKLEDSAVYLCASSLNAQTQYFGPGTRLLVL.

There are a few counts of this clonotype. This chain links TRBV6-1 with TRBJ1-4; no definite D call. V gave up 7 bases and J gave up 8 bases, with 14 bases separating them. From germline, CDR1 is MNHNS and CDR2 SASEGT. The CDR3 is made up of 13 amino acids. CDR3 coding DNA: TGTGCCAGCAAATCACCGGGCCGGGAAAAACTGTTTTTT. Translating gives CASKSPGREKLFF.

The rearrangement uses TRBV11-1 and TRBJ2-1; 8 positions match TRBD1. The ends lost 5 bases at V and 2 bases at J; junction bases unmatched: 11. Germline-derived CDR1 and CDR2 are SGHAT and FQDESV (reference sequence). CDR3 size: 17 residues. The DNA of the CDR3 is TGTGCCAGCAGCACACCAGCCGGGACAGGCCCCTACAATGAGCAGTTCTTC. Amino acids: CASSTPAGTGPYNEQFF.

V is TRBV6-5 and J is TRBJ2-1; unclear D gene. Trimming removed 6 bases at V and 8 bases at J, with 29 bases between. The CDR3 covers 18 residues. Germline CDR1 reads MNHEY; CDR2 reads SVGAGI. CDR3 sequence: CASSRPPWLGSPPDEQFF. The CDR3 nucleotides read TGTGCCAGCAGCCGCCCCCCGTGGTTGGGCTCCCCGCCGGATGAGCAGTTCTTC.

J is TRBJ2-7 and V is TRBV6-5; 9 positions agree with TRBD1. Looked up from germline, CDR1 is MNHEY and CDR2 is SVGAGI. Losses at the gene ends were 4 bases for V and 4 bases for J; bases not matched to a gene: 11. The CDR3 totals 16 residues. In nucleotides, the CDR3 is TGTGCCAGCAGTTCCCCTAGACAGGGGGAGAGGTACGAGCAGTACTTC. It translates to CASSSPRQGERYEQYF.

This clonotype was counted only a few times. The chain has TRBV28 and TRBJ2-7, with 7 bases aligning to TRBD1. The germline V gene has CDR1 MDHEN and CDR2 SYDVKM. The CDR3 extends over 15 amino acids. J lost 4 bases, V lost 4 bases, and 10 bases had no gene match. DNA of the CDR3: TGTGCCAGCAGTTCCCTGCTGACAGGGAAGTACGAGCAGTACTTC. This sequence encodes CASSSLLTGKYEQYF.

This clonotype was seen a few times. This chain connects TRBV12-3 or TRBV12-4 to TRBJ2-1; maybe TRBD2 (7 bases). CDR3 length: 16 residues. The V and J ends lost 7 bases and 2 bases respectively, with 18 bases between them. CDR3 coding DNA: TGTGCCAGCACCTTTCTAGGGGGGGATCCCTACAATGAGCAGTTCTTC. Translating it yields CASTFLGGDPYNEQFF.

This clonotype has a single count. The CDR3 DNA reads TGTGCCACCAGCACGCCCGGGAAGAAATCCGGGACAGCTAACACTGAAGCTTTCTTT. The encoded protein is CATSTPGKKSGTANTEAFF. The chain combines TRBV15 with TRBJ1-1; the match to TRBD1 covers 7 bases. V shed 4 bases and J 2 bases; nucleotides not matched to a gene: 19. The CDR3 has 19 amino acids. The germline V gene encodes CDR1 LNHNV and CDR2 YYDKDF (reference sequence). Full variable domain (outside the CDR3, taken from reference TRBV15 and TRBJ1-1): DAMVIQNPRYQVTQFGKPVTLSCSQTLNHNVMYWYQQKSSQAPKLLFHYYDKDFNNEADTPDNFQSRRPNTSFCFLDIRSPGLGDTAMYLCATSTPGKKSGTANTEAFFGQGTRLTVV.

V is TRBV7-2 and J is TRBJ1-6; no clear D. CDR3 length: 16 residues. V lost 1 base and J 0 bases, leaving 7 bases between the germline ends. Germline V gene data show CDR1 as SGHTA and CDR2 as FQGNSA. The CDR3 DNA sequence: TGTGCCAGCAGCTTAGGTGTGCGCTCCTATAATTCACCCCTCCACTTT. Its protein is CASSLGVRSYNSPLHF.

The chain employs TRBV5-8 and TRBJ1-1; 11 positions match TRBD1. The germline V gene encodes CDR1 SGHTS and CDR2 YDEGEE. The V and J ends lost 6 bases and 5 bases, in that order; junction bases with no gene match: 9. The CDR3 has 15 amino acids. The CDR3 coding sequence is TGTGCCAGCACCTGGGACAGGGGGAAGCGAACTGAAGCTTTCTTT. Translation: CASTWDRGKRTEAFF.

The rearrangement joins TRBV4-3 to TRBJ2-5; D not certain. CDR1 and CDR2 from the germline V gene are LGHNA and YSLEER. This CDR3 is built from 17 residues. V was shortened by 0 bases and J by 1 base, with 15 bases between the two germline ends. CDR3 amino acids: CASSQETGAAGQETQYF. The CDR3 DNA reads TGCGCCAGCAGCCAAGAGACCGGCGCAGCCGGCCAAGAGACCCAGTACTTC.

CDR3 DNA: TGTGCTAGTGGTTTGGCGTGGGGTGAAGATACGCAGTATTTT. Translating gives CASGLAWGEDTQYF. The chain carries TRBV12-5 and TRBJ2-3; no reliable D call. Trimming took 1 base from V and 5 from J, leaving 10 bases between them. Germline assignment: CDR1 LGHNT and CDR2 FRNRAP. This CDR3 has 14 amino acids.

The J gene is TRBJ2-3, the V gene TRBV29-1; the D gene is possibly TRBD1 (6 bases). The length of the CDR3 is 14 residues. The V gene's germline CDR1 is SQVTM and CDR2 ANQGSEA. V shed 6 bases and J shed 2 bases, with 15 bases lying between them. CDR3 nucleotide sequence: TGCAGCGTAGTACAGGGAGCCGTCACAGATACGCAGTATTTT. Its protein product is CSVVQGAVTDTQYF.

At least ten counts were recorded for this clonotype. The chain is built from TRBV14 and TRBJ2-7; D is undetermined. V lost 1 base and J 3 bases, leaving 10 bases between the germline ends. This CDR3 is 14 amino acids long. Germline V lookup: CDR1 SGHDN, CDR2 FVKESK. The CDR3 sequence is CASSQASVYYEQYF. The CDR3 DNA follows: TGTGCCAGCAGCCAAGCGTCGGTTTACTACGAGCAGTACTTC.

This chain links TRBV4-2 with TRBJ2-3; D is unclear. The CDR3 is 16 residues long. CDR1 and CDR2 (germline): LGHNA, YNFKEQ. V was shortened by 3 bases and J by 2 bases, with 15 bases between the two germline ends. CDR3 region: CASSQATFTNTDTQYF. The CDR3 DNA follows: TGTGCCAGCAGCCAGGCAACCTTCACTAACACAGATACGCAGTATTTT.

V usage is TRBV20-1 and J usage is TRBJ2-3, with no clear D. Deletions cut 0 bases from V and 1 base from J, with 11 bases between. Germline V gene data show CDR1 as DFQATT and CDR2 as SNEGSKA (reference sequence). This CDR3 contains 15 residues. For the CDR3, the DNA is TGCAGTGCTAGAGATCCGTCCCAGGGCACAGATACGCAGTATTTT. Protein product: CSARDPSQGTDTQYF.

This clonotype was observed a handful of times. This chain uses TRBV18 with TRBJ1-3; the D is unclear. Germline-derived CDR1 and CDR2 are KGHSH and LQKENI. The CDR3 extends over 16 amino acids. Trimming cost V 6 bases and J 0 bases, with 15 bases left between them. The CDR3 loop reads CASSPGPPLSGNTIYF. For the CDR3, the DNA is TGTGCCAGCTCCCCCGGCCCTCCCCTCTCTGGAAACACCATATATTTT.